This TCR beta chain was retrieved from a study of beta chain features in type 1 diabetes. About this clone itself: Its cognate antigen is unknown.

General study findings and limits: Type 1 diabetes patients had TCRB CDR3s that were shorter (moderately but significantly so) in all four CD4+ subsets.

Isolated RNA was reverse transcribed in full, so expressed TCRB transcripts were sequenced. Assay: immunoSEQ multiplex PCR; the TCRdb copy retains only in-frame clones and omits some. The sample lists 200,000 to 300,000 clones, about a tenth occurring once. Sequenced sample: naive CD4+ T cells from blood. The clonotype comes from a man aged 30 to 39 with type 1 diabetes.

CDR3 bases: TGTGCCAGTACGACTATCTATAATTCACCCCTCCACTTT. Protein: CASTTIYNSPLHF. The chain couples TRBV19 to TRBJ1-6; no reliable D call. Germline CDR1 LNHDA, CDR2 SQIVND (reference sequence). The CDR3 runs to 13 residues. The V and J ends lost 7 bases and 3 bases respectively, with 7 bases between them.